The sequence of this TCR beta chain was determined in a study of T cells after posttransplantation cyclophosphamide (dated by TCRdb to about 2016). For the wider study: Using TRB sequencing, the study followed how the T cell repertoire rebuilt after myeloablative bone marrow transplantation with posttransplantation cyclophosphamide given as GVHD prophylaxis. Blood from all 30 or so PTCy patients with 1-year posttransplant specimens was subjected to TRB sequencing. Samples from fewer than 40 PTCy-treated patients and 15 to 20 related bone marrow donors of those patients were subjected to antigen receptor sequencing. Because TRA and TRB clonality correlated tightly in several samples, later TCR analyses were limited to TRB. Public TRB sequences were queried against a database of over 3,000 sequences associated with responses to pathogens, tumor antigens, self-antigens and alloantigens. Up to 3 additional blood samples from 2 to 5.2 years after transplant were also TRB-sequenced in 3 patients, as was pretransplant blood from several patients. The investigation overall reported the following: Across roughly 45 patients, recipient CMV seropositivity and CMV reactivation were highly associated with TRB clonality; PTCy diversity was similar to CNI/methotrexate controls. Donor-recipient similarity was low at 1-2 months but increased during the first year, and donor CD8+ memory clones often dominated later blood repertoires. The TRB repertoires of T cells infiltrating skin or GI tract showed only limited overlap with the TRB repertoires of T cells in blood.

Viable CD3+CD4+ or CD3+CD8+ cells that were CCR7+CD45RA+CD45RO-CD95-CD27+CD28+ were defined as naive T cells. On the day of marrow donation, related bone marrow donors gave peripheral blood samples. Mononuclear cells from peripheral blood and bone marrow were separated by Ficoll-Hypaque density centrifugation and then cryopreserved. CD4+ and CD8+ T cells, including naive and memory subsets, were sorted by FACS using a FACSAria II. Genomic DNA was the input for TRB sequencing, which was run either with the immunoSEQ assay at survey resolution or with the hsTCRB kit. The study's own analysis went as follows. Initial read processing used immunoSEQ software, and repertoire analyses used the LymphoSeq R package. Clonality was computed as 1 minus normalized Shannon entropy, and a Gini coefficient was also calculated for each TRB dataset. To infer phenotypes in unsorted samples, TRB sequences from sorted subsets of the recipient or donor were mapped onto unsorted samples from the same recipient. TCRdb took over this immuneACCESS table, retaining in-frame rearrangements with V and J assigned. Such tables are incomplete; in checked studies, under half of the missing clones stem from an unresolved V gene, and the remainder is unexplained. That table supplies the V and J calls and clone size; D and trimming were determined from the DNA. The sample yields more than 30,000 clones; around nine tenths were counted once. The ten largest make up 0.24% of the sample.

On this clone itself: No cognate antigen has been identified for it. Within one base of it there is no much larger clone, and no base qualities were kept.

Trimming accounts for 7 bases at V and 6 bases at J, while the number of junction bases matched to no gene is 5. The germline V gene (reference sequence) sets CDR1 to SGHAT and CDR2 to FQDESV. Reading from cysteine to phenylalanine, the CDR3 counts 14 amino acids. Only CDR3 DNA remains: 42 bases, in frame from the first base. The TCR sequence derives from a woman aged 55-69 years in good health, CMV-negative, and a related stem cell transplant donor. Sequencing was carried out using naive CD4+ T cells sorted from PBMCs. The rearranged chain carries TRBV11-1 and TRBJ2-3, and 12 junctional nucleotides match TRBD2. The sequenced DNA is TGTGCCAGCAACCGAGGACTAGCGGGGGATACGCAGTATTTT. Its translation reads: CASNRGLAGDTQYF.